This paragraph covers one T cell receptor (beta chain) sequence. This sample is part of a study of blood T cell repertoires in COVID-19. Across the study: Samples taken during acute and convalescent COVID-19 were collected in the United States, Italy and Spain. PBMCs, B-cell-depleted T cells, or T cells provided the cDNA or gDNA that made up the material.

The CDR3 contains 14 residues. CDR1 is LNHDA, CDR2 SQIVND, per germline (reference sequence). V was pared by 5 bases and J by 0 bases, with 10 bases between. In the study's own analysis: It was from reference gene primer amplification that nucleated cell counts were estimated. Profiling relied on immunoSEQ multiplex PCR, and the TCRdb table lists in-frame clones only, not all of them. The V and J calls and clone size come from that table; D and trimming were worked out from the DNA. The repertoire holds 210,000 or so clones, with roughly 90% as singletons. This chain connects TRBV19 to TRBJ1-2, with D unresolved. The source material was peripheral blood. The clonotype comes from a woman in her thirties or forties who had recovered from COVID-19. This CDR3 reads CASSLTPPNYGYTF. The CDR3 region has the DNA TGTGCCAGTAGTCTGACACCTCCTAACTATGGCTACACCTTC.